This T cell receptor beta chain was identified during a study of T-cell reconstitution after alpha-beta-depleted transplantation in children. Unique molecular identifiers were incorporated into the prepared TCRbeta library. TCRdb re-called the PCR reads with MiXCR, one entry per CDR3 protein. The sample holds under 350,000 distinct CDR3 sequences, more than 8% seen once. This clonotype has a handful of counts. CDR3 length equals 15 residues. Trimming took 6 bases from V and 2 from J, leaving 13 bases between them. This chain uses TRBV12-3 or TRBV12-4 with TRBJ2-2; a possible D gene is TRBD1 (6 bases). The receptor was derived from a human donor who donated a stem cell graft to a child with SCID. Sequenced material: PBMCs from the stem cell graft donor, taken from the stem cell graft. CDR3 loop: CASRPGHFNTGELFF. CDR3 nucleotide sequence: TGTGCCAGCAGGCCGGGACACTTCAACACCGGGGAGCTGTTTTTT.